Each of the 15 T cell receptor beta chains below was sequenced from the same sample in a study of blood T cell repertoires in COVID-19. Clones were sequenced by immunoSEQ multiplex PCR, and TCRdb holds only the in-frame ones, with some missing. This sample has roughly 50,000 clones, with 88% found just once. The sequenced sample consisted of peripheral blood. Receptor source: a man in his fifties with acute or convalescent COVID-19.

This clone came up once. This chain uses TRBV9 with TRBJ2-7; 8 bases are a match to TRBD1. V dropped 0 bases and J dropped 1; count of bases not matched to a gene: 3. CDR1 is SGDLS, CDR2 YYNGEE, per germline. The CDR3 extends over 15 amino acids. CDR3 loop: CASSVGTGISYEQYF. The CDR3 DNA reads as TGTGCCAGCAGCGTAGGGACAGGGATTTCCTACGAGCAGTACTTC.

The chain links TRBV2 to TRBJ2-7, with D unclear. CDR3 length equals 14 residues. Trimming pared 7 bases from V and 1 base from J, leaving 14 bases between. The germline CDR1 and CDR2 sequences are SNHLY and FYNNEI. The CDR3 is CASKADSGSYEQYF. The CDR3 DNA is TGTGCCAGCAAGGCGGATTCCGGATCCTACGAGCAGTACTTC. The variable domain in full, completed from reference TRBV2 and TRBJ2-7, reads EPEVTQTPSHQVTQMGQEVILRCVPISNHLYFYWYRQILGQKVEFLVSFYNNEISEKSEIFDDQFSVERPDGSNFTLKIRSTKLEDSAMYFCASKADSGSYEQYFGPGTRLTVT.

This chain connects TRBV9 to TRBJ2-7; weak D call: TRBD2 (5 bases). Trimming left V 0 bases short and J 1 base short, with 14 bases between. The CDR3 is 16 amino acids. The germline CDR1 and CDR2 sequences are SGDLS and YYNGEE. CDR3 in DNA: TGTGCCAGCAGCGTAGCTTTAGGGAGATCATCCTACGAGCAGTACTTC. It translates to CASSVALGRSSYEQYF.

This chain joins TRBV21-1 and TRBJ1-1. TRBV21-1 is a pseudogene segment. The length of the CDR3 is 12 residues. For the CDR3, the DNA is TGTGCCAGCATACGGGACTTCCCTGAAGCTTTCTTT. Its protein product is CASIRDFPEAFF.

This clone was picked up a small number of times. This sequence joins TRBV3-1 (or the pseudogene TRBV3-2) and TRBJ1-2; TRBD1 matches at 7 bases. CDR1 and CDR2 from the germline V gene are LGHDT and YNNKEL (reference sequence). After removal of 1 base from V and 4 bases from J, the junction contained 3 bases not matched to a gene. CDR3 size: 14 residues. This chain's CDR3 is CASSQGQGGYGYTF. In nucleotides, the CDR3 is TGTGCCAGCAGCCAAGGACAGGGAGGCTATGGCTACACCTTC.

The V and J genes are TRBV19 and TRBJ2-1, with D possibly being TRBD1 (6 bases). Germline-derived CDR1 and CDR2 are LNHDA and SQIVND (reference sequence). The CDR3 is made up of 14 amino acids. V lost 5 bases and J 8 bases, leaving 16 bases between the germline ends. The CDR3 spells CASSGQYRTYEQFF. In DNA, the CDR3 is TGTGCCAGTAGTGGACAGTACCGCACATATGAGCAGTTCTTC.

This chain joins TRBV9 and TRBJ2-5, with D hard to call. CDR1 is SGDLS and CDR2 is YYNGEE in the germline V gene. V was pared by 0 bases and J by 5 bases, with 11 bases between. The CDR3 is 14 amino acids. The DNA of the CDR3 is TGTGCCAGCAGCGTAGATCGCCGGCGGGAGACCCAGTACTTC. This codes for CASSVDRRRETQYF.

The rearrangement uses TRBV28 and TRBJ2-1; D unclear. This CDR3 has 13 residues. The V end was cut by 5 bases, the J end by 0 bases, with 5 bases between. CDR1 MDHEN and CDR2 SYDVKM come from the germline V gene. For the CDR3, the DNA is TGTGCCAGCAGTCGAGTCTCCTACAATGAGCAGTTCTTC. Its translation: CASSRVSYNEQFF.

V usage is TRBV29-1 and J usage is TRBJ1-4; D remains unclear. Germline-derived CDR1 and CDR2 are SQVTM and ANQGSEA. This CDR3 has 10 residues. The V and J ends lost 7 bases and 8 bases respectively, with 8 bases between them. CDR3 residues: CSALEEKLFF. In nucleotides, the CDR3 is TGCAGCGCCCTGGAGGAAAAACTGTTTTTT.

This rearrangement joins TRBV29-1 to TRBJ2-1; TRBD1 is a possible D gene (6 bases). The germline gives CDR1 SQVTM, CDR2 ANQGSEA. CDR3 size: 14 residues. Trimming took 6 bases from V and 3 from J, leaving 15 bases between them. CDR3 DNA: TGCAGCGTCCCGTTAGGGGGAGACTACAATGAGCAGTTCTTC. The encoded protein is CSVPLGGDYNEQFF.

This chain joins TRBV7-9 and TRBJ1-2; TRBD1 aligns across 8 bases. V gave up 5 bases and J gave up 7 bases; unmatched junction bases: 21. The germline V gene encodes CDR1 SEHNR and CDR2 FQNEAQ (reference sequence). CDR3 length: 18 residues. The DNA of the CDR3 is TGTGCCAGCAGCCCAGCGAACGTTGGACAGGGAAATAAGGGTGGCTACACCTTC. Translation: CASSPANVGQGNKGGYTF.

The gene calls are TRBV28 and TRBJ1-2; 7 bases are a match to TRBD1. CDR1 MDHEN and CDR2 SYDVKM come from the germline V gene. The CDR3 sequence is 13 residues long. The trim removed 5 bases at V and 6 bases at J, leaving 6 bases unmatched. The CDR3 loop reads CASSNLGGNGYTF. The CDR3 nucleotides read TGTGCCAGCAGTAACCTAGGGGGCAATGGCTACACCTTC.

The CDR3, as DNA: TGTGCCAGCAGCTTATCCCCCACAGGGGTTTACACTGAAGCTTTCTTT. Its translation: CASSLSPTGVYTEAFF. The chain links TRBV5-6 to TRBJ1-1; 7 nucleotides agree with TRBD1. CDR3 length: 16 residues. The J segment lost 3 bases and the V segment lost 2 bases, leaving 10 bases of the junction unmatched. Germline V lookup: CDR1 SGHDT, CDR2 YYEEEE.

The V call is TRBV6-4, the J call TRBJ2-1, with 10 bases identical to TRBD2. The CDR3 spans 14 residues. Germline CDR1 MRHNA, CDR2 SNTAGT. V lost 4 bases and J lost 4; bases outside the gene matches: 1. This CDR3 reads CASSVLAGYNEQFF. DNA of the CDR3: TGTGCCAGCAGTGTACTAGCGGGGTACAATGAGCAGTTCTTC.

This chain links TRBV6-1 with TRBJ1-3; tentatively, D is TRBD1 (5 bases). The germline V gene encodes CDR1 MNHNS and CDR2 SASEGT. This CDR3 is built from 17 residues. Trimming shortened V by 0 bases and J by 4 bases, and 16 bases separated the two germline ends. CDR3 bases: TGTGCCAGCAGTGAAGCGGTCCAGGACAAGGTGGGAAACACCATATATTTT. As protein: CASSEAVQDKVGNTIYF.